The 8 T cell receptor beta chains in this list originate from one sample, sequenced in a study of long-term antiretroviral therapy in people with HIV. Survey-level immunoSEQ v3.0 assays were run. Sequencing was performed with immunoSEQ multiplex PCR; in TCRdb, only in-frame clones are kept and a portion is missing. Seen here are tens of thousands of clones, around 78% observed once, and the top ten hold roughly 8.2%. Sequencing was performed on unsorted PBMCs, taken 3.1 years after starting antiretroviral therapy. Receptors were obtained from a woman aged 45-60 years with HIV.

The chain links TRBV15 to TRBJ2-7; D uncertain. CDR1 is LNHNV and CDR2 is YYDKDF in the germline V gene (reference sequence). V gave up 2 bases and J gave up 3 bases, with 11 bases separating them. The CDR3 is 14 residues long. The CDR3 sequence is CATSRKLMGYEQYV. CDR3 bases: TGTGCCACCAGCAGAAAACTCATGGGCTACGAGCAGTACGTC.

The chain uses TRBV19 and TRBJ2-3; weak D call: TRBD1 (5 bases). V lost 2 bases and J 4 bases, leaving 10 bases between the germline ends. The CDR3 extends over 14 amino acids. The germline gives CDR1 LNHDA, CDR2 SQIVND (reference sequence). The DNA for the CDR3 is TGTGCCAGTAGTATAAGGCAGGGATCAGATACGCAGTATTTT. Protein product: CASSIRQGSDTQYF.

The gene calls are TRBV6-1 and TRBJ2-7; TRBD2 might be the D (5 bases). The germline gives CDR1 MNHNS, CDR2 SASEGT. This CDR3 has 13 residues. Between the trimmed V and J ends, which lost 2 bases and 4 bases, there was a span of 9 bases. The CDR3 region is CASSERGDYEQYV. Written as DNA, the CDR3 is TGTGCCAGCAGTGAACGGGGAGATTACGAGCAGTACGTC.

The gene calls are TRBV29-1 and TRBJ1-2; D may be TRBD1 (6 bases). CDR1 and CDR2 from the germline V gene are SQVTM and ANQGSEA. The V gene lost 3 bases and the J gene lost 8 bases, with 16 bases spanning the gap. The CDR3 loop spans 13 amino acids. CDR3 DNA sequence: TGCAGCGTTGACTTGGGGGGGGCTCGGGGCTACACCTTC. It encodes CSVDLGGARGYTF.

This clone has just a few counts. This chain connects TRBV21-1 to TRBJ1-1. TRBV21-1 is an annotated pseudogene. CDR3 length equals 17 residues. The CDR3 protein is CASSKEWPQGTAGEAFF. The CDR3 DNA is TGTGCCAGCAGCAAAGAATGGCCGCAAGGGACGGCTGGTGAAGCTTTCTTT.

The chain carries TRBV27 and TRBJ2-2, with 10 nucleotides matching TRBD2. Germline assignment: CDR1 MNHEY and CDR2 SMNVEV (reference sequence). V lost 1 base and J lost 0; bases outside the gene matches: 2. The CDR3 sequence is 17 residues long. The CDR3 bases are TGTGCCAGCAGTTTATATAGCGGGGGGCCGAACACCGGGGAGCTGTTTTTT. It is translated as CASSLYSGGPNTGELFF.

The rearrangement joins TRBV25-1 to TRBJ2-7, with D tentatively TRBD1 (6 bases). The length of the CDR3 is 12 residues. The germline gives CDR1 MGHDK, CDR2 SYGVNS. Trimming removed 3 bases from V and 6 bases from J, with 9 bases in between. The CDR3 DNA follows: TGTGCCAGCAGTGAGTGGGGGCGCGAGCAGTACGTC. Protein product: CASSEWGREQYV.

The chain links TRBV29-1 to TRBJ2-3, with D hard to call. The CDR3 contains 11 residues. Germline CDR1 is SQVTM and CDR2 is ANQGSEA. The germline V and J ends were trimmed by 8 bases and 4 bases, with 10 bases remaining between them. The chain's CDR3 is CSTEEADTQYF. Written as DNA, the CDR3 is TGCAGCACTGAAGAGGCAGATACGCAGTATTTT.